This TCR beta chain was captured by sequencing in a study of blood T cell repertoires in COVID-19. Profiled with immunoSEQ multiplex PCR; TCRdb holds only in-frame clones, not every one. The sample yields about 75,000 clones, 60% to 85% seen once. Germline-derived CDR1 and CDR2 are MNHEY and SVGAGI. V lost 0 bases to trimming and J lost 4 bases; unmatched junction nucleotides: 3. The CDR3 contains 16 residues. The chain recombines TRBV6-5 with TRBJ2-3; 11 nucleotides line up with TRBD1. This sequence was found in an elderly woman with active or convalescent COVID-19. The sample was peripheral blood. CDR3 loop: CASSYSPGQGADTQYF. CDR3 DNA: TGTGCCAGCAGTTACTCGCCGGGACAGGGGGCAGATACGCAGTATTTT.